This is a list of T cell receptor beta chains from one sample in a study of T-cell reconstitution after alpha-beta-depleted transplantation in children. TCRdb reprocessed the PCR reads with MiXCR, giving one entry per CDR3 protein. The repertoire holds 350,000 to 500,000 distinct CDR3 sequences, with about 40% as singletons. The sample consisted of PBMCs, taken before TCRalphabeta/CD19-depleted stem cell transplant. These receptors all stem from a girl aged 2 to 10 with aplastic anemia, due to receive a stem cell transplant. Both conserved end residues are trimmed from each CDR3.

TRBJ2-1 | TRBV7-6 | ASSLRLGSYNEQF
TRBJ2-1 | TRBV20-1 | SANDQGSLTYEQF
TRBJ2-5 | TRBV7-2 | ASSLGTGVQETQY
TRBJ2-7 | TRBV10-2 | ASSVWEVNEQY
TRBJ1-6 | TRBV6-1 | ASRPGHHNSPLH
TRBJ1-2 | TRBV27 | ASSRTGVFYT
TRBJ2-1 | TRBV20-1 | SARLELAGAYNEQF
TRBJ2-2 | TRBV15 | ATSRASGNTGELF
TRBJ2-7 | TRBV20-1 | SATERARGYEQY
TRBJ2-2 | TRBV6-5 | ASSYSYTGELF